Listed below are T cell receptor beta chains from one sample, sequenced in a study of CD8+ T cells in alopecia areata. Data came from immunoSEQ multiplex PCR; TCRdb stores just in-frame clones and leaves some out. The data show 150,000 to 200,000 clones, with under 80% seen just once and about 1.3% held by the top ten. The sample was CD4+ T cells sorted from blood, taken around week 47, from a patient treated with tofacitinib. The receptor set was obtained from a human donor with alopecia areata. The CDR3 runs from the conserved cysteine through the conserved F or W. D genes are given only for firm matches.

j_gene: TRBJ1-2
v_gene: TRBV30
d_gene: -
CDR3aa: CAWSVLVGYTF

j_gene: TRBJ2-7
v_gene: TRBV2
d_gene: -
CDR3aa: CASSEDGRGNEQYF

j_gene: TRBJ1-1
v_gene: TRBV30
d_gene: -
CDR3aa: CAWSVPAEAFF

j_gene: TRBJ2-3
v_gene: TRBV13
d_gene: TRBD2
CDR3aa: CASSLVLAGGTDTQYF

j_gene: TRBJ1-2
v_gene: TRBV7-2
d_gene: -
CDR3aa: CASTTHLQGTYGYTF

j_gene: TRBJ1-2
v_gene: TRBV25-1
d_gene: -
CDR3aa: CASSGFYGYTF

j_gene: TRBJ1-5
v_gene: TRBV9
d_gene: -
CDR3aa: CASSVGGGNQPQHF

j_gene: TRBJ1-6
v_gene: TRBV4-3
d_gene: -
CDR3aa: CASSPKIAGTGNSPLHF

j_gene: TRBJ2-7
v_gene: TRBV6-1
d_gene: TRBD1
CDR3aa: CASSESGSKGAVVEQYF

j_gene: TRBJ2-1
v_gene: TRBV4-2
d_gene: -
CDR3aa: CASSQGTGRLGAYEQFF

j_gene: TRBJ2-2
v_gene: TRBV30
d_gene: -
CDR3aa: CAWSVTGGRAFF

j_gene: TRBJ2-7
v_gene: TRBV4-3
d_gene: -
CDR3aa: CASSQDGVVGYEQYF

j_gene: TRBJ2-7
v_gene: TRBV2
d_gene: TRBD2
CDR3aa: CASTITSGVYEQYF

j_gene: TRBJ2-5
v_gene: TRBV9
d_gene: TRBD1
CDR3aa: CASSAGTGAFGAQYF

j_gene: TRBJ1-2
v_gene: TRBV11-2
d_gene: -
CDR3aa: CASSDHRIDGYTF

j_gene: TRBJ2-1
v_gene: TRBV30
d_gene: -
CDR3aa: CAWSSGAKEQFF

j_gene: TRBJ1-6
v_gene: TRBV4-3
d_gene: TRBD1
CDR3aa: CASSQGRGINSPLHF

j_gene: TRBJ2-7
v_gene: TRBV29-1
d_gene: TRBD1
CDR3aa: CSVTRQGASEQYF

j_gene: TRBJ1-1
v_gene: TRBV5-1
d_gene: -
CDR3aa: CASSPGQPGGGFF

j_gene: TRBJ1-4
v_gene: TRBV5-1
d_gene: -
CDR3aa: CASSLAQTGEKLFF

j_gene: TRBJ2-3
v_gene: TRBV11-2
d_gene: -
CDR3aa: CASSLVDTQYF

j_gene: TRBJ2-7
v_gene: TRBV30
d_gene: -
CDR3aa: CAWSGQYEQYF

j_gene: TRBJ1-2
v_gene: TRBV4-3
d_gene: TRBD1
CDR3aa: CASSPGQLTNDGYTF

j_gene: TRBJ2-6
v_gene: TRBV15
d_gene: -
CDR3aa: CATSRVGAGGANVLTF

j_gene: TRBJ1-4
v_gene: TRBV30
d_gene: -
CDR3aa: CAWRSGYQNEKLFF

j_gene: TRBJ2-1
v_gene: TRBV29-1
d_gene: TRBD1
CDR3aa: CSVDRTGEWFF

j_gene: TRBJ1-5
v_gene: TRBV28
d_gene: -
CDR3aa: CASSLLHGGNQPQHF

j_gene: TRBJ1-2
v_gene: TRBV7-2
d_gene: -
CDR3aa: CASSPRGENYGYTF

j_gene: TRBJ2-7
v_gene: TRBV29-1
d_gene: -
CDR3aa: CSVRGTLGDEQYF

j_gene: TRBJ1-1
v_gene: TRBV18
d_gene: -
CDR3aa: CASSLGWTKGSAEAFF

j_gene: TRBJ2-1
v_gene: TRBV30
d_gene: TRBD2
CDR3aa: CAWNSGLVPNEQFF

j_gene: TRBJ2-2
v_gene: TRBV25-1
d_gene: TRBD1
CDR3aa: CATTGVGTGELFF

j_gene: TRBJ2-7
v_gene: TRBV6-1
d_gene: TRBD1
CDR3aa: CATSRQGARDEQYF

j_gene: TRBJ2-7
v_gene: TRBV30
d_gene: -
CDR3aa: CAGGEGFPDEQYF

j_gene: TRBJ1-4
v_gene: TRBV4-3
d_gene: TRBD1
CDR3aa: CASSQGATNEKLFF

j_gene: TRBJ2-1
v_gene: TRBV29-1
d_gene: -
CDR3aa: CSVESLYNEQFF

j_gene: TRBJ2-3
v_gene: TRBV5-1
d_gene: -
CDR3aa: CASSSDLAVTDTQYF

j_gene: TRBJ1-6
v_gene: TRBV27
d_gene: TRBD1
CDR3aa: CASSTGQGSSPLHF

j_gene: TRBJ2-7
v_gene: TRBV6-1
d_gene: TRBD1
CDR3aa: CAILNRDSPTYEQYF

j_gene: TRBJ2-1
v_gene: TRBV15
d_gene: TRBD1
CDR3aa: CATSRRQGGFDEQFF

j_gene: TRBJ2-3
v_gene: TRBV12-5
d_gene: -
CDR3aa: CASGPSGTDTQYF

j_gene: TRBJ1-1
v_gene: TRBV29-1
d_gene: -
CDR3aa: CSGFDMNTEAFF